Described below is a single T cell receptor (beta chain) sequence and its context. As yet, its antigen is unknown. The source of the sample is a study of blood T cells in healthy people across ages. Study-level points and caveats: Naive and antigen-experienced cells could not be conclusively compared, given unsorted PBMCs. Per million T cells, TCR beta diversity dropped roughly linearly as age increased.

V was shortened by 2 bases and J by 6 bases, with 17 bases between the two germline ends. The CDR3 loop spans 16 amino acids. Germline CDR1 is SGHTA and CDR2 is FQGNSA. Combining a sample-barcoded 5' primer with a J-beta primer mix, a second PCR ran for roughly 6 to 12 cycles. TCRdb used MiXCR to reprocess the 5' RACE reads, holding one entry per CDR3 protein. Here the sample spans some 760,000 distinct CDR3 sequences, approximately 25% being singletons. These data were also reused for a study on T cells of mothers and their children. From that paper: All extracted RNA went into cDNA synthesis, roughly 1.5 ug per 15 ul.

This chain joins TRBV7-2 and TRBJ2-4; tentatively, D is TRBD2 (7 bases). Sequenced material: blood. This clonotype was sampled from a boy between 10 and 17 years old in good health. The CDR3 protein is CASSLPGGPELNIQYF. The CDR3 DNA reads TGTGCCAGCAGCTTACCGGGGGGCCCAGAATTAAACATTCAGTACTTC. Full variable domain (missing parts from reference TRBV7-2 and TRBJ2-4): GAGVSQSPSNKVTEKGKDVELRCDPISGHTALYWYRQSLGQGLEFLIYFQGNSAPDKSGLPSDRFSAERTGGSVSTLTIQRTQQEDSAVYLCASSLPGGPELNIQYFGAGTRLSVL.